Each of the 28 T cell receptor beta chains below was sequenced from the same sample in a study of T cell responses to AZD1222 COVID-19 vaccine. Clones were sequenced by immunoSEQ multiplex PCR, and TCRdb holds only the in-frame ones, with some missing. The table lists about 180,000 clones, around 89% of them singletons. Sequencing was performed on peripheral blood, taken on day 0 of AZD1222 vaccination. The receptors come from an adult in good health.

CDR3 loop: CAGGAGNEKLFF. CDR3 DNA sequence: TGTGCCGGGGGCGCGGGGAATGAAAAACTGTTTTTT. The chain employs TRBV6-1 and TRBJ1-4; TRBD1 is a possible D gene (6 bases). The CDR3 consists of 12 residues. Trimming stripped 11 bases from V and 5 bases from J, with 12 bases between. From germline, CDR1 is MNHNS and CDR2 SASEGT.

J is TRBJ2-7 and V is TRBV27; no clear D gene. The CDR3 totals 15 residues. V was clipped by 1 base and J by 3 bases, with 13 bases between them. CDR1 and CDR2 (germline): MNHEY, SMNVEV (reference sequence). CDR3 amino acids: CASSLLSTSLYEQYF. CDR3 bases: TGTGCCAGCAGTTTATTATCTACCAGTCTCTACGAGCAGTACTTC.

The chain has TRBV21-1 and TRBJ2-7; the table's D call of TRBD1 was not tested on the DNA. TRBV21-1 is a pseudogene segment. The CDR3 is made up of 18 amino acids. CDR3 region: CASSKAHPRQGIYYEQYV. The CDR3 DNA sequence: TGTGCCAGCAGCAAAGCGCATCCGAGACAGGGGATTTACTACGAGCAGTACGTC.

V usage is TRBV6-2 or TRBV6-3 and J usage is TRBJ2-3, with D perhaps TRBD2 (6 bases). Trimming cost V 6 bases and J 5 bases, with 18 bases left between them. The CDR3 loop spans 15 amino acids. Germline V CDR1 and CDR2: MNHEY, SVGEGT. CDR3 bases: TGTGCCAGCAGCCCCGGGGGAGCATCAGTAGATACGCAGTATTTT. Protein sequence: CASSPGGASVDTQYF.

The chain combines TRBV5-1 with TRBJ1-5; no clear D gene. Germline CDR1 is SGHRS and CDR2 is YFSETQ. There are 14 residues in the CDR3. Trimming left V 4 bases short and J 5 bases short, with 13 bases between. DNA of the CDR3: TGCGCCAGCAGCCCGAGGTCAGAGCATCAGCCCCAGCATTTT. Residues: CASSPRSEHQPQHF.

The chain carries TRBV6-1 and TRBJ2-5, with 12 nucleotides matching TRBD2. CDR1 and CDR2 (germline): MNHNS, SASEGT. The V segment lost 3 bases and the J segment 2 bases; nucleotides outside the gene matches: 4. The CDR3 extends over 16 amino acids. CDR3 region: CASSELAGGLQETQYF. Written as DNA, the CDR3 is TGTGCCAGCAGTGAGCTAGCGGGGGGGCTTCAAGAGACCCAGTACTTC.

This chain connects TRBV29-1 to TRBJ2-3; tentatively, D is TRBD2 (6 bases). CDR3 length equals 14 residues. The V end lost 5 bases, the J end lost 1 base, and 13 bases lay between the germline ends. CDR1 is SQVTM, CDR2 ANQGSEA, per germline. CDR3 in amino acids: CSVLLADRTDTQYF. The CDR3 DNA is TGCAGCGTTTTACTAGCAGATCGCACAGATACGCAGTATTTT.

V and J are TRBV20-1 and TRBJ1-6; no clear D gene. Trimming removed 3 bases from V and 7 bases from J, with 10 bases in between. Per the germline V gene, CDR1 is DFQATT and CDR2 is SNEGSKA (reference sequence). The CDR3 has 13 residues. The CDR3: CSASSGVNSPLHF. The DNA of the CDR3 is TGCAGTGCTAGTAGCGGGGTAAATTCACCCCTCCACTTT.

The chain recombines TRBV6-5 with TRBJ2-7; a weak D match, TRBD2 (5 bases). The CDR3 extends over 11 amino acids. Trimming pared 6 bases from V and 7 bases from J, leaving 10 bases between. Germline lookup yields CDR1 MNHEY and CDR2 SVGAGI. The chain's CDR3 is CASRNRREQYF. Here the CDR3 DNA reads TGTGCCAGCAGGAATCGGAGGGAGCAGTACTTC.

This clone has a handful of counts. The rearrangement uses TRBV3-1 (or the pseudogene TRBV3-2) and TRBJ1-4, with D unclear. The CDR3 is 15 residues long. Trimming left V 0 bases short and J 4 bases short, with 9 bases between. CDR1 LGHDT and CDR2 YNNKEL come from the germline V gene (reference sequence). CDR3 protein: CASSQDSVRNEKLFF. Here the CDR3 DNA reads TGTGCCAGCAGCCAAGATTCCGTGCGTAATGAAAAACTGTTTTTT.

The V call is TRBV7-9, the J call TRBJ1-5, with D maybe TRBD1 (6 bases). The CDR3 has 13 residues. Germline lookup yields CDR1 SEHNR and CDR2 FQNEAQ (reference sequence). Trimming stripped 5 bases from V and 7 bases from J, with 12 bases between. The CDR3 is CASSLRQEQPQHF. CDR3 in DNA: TGTGCCAGCAGCCTCAGACAGGAACAGCCCCAGCATTTT.

V usage is TRBV4-2 and J usage is TRBJ2-1; 8 bases align to TRBD2. V was clipped by 0 bases and J by 6 bases; unmatched bases: 4. CDR3 size: 15 residues. Per germline, CDR1 LGHNA and CDR2 YNFKEQ. The CDR3 DNA reads TGTGCCAGCAGCCAAGAACGAGCGGGGGCCAATGAGCAGTTCTTC. This sequence encodes CASSQERAGANEQFF.

Only one count was recorded for this clone. The chain joins TRBV27 to TRBJ2-1, with 9 bases identical to TRBD2. The CDR3 extends over 19 amino acids. Trimming removed 7 bases from V and 7 bases from J; junction bases left unmatched: 23. Germline V gives CDR1 MNHEY, CDR2 SMNVEV (reference sequence). This CDR3 reads CASMRASGESPRDGNEQFF. The CDR3 bases are TGTGCCAGCATGCGGGCTAGCGGGGAGTCCCCTCGAGATGGAAATGAGCAGTTCTTC.

The V and J genes are TRBV3-1 (or the pseudogene TRBV3-2) and TRBJ1-4; TRBD1 agrees at 7 bases. Germline lookup yields CDR1 LGHDT and CDR2 YNNKEL (reference sequence). CDR3 length: 16 amino acids. Losses at the gene ends were 3 bases for V and 8 bases for J; bases not matched to a gene: 12. The DNA for the CDR3 is TGTGCCAGCAGCCAGACGACAGGGTTACGAGGAGAAAAACTGTTTTTT. Protein: CASSQTTGLRGEKLFF.

The CDR3 sequence is CASAPGQGRCQPQHF. CDR3 DNA: TGTGCCAGCGCACCGGGACAGGGACGTTGTCAGCCCCAGCATTTT. The chain is built from TRBV21-1 and TRBJ1-5; the D call in the table, TRBD1, was not verified against the DNA. TRBV21-1 is a pseudogene. This CDR3 comprises 15 residues.

The chain joins TRBV19 to TRBJ1-6; D is ambiguous. V dropped 5 bases and J dropped 5 bases, with 10 bases sitting between them. The CDR3 totals 14 residues. Germline-derived CDR1 and CDR2 are LNHDA and SQIVND (reference sequence). The CDR3 spells CASSFLSDNSPLHF. The CDR3 DNA reads as TGTGCCAGTAGTTTCCTCAGCGATAATTCACCCCTCCACTTT.

This clone was picked up a small number of times. The V call is TRBV30, the J call TRBJ1-1; D possibly corresponds to TRBD1 (6 bases). The CDR3 has 15 residues. Germline CDR1 is GTSNPN and CDR2 is SVGIG (reference sequence). Trimming took off 5 bases at V and 4 bases at J, with 20 bases between the two ends. The CDR3 spells CAWSIPGGQTTEAFF. CDR3 nucleotide sequence: TGTGCCTGGTCGATCCCGGGGGGACAAACCACTGAAGCTTTCTTT.

The CDR3 bases are TGTGCCAGCAGCCAAGTTTTAGACGGCACCGGGGAGCTGTTTTTT. This encodes CASSQVLDGTGELFF. The chain joins TRBV14 to TRBJ2-2; no clear D. With 1 base removed from V and 4 bases from J, the gap between germline ends came to 10 bases. The CDR3 has 15 amino acids. CDR1 is SGHDN, CDR2 FVKESK, per germline.

This clone came up a few times. The chain is built from TRBV19 and TRBJ1-5; D remains unclear. CDR1 is LNHDA, CDR2 SQIVND, per germline (reference sequence). The CDR3 is 17 residues long. The ends were cut back, 7 bases at V and 0 bases at J, with 19 bases in the middle. As DNA, the CDR3 is TGTGCCAGTACCGAAGCACCGCGGACCGATAGCAATCAGCCCCAGCATTTT. Its translation: CASTEAPRTDSNQPQHF.

V gene TRBV5-1 combines with J gene TRBJ2-2, with D uncertain. The CDR3 sequence is 13 residues long. Deletions cut 0 bases from V and 6 bases from J, with 6 bases between. Germline CDR1 and CDR2: SGHRS and YFSETQ. CDR3 loop: CASSLGKAGELFF. CDR3 sequence (DNA): TGCGCCAGCAGCTTGGGAAAGGCCGGGGAGCTGTTTTTT.

This chain links TRBV4-1 with TRBJ1-2; D remains unclear. The CDR3 contains 13 residues. Germline V gene sequence: CDR1 MGHRA, CDR2 YSYEKL. The germline V and J ends were trimmed by 0 bases and 9 bases, with 11 bases remaining between them. CDR3 sequence: CASSQDRERSYTF. CDR3 nucleotides: TGCGCCAGCAGCCAAGATAGAGAGAGAAGCTACACCTTC.

The genes are TRBV20-1 and TRBJ2-1; D uncertain. The CDR3 is 15 amino acids. Germline CDR1 is DFQATT and CDR2 is SNEGSKA (reference sequence). V lost 3 bases, J lost 2 bases, and 14 bases lay in between. CDR3 loop: CSASISRQPYNEQFF. In nucleotides, the CDR3 is TGCAGTGCTAGTATCTCACGTCAACCCTACAATGAGCAGTTCTTC.

The rearrangement joins TRBV19 to TRBJ2-5, with 7 bases identical to TRBD1. V was clipped by 4 bases and J by 2 bases; unmatched bases: 4. Germline V lookup: CDR1 LNHDA, CDR2 SQIVND (reference sequence). This CDR3 is built from 14 residues. CDR3 DNA: TGTGCCAGTAGTACCTTACAGGGGCAAGAGACCCAGTACTTC. The encoded protein is CASSTLQGQETQYF.

The chain couples TRBV7-3 to TRBJ2-3, with D uncertain. The germline V gene encodes CDR1 SGHTA and CDR2 FQGTGA. The V and J ends lost 2 bases and 3 bases respectively, with 12 bases between them. CDR3 length equals 15 residues. The CDR3 loop reads CASSLGPTGTDTQYF. For the CDR3, the DNA is TGTGCCAGCAGCTTAGGGCCCACTGGGACAGATACGCAGTATTTT.

The J gene is TRBJ2-1, the V gene TRBV4-1, with 9 bases matching TRBD1. Germline V gene sequence: CDR1 MGHRA, CDR2 YSYEKL. The CDR3 spans 14 residues. The V segment lost 6 bases and the J segment 9 bases; nucleotides outside the gene matches: 9. The DNA of the CDR3 is TGCGCCAGCAGGGGACCGGGACAGGGATTTGAGCAGTTCTTC. As protein: CASRGPGQGFEQFF.

J is TRBJ2-1 and V is TRBV27; D may be TRBD1 (6 bases). The germline V gene encodes CDR1 MNHEY and CDR2 SMNVEV (reference sequence). This CDR3 comprises 14 residues. The V gene lost 4 bases and the J gene lost 7 bases, with 14 bases spanning the gap. DNA of the CDR3: TGTGCCAGCAGTTCCAGGGGAGTCTTAAATGAGCAGTTCTTC. Protein product: CASSSRGVLNEQFF.

The chain has TRBV2 and TRBJ2-7, with 9 bases lining up with TRBD1. This CDR3 has 16 residues. Germline CDR1 reads SNHLY; CDR2 reads FYNNEI. The junction had 6 bases not matched to a gene; V was cut back by 1 base and J by 2 bases. The CDR3 DNA is TGTGCCAGCAGTGAAGAATCCGGGACAGGGCCCTACGAGCAGTACTTC. Protein: CASSEESGTGPYEQYF.

The V gene is TRBV7-9, the J gene TRBJ2-7, with D unclear. The germline V and J ends were trimmed by 5 bases and 3 bases, with 5 bases remaining between them. Germline values: CDR1 SEHNR, CDR2 FQNEAQ (reference sequence). The CDR3 is made up of 11 amino acids. The CDR3 loop is CASSPDYEQYF. As DNA, the CDR3 is TGTGCCAGCAGCCCAGACTACGAGCAGTACTTC.